The rows below give T cell receptor beta chains drawn from one sample of a study of blood T cell repertoires in COVID-19. TCRdb's copy holds only in-frame clones and misses some; the assay was immunoSEQ multiplex PCR. The sample records about 170,000 clones, more than 70% being singletons. Sequencing input: peripheral blood. Receptors originate from a woman aged 70 to 79 who had recovered from COVID-19. Both conserved end residues are part of each CDR3. D genes are given only for firm matches. A row's size may be missing; if present it is once, few, many or a size class.

cdr3_nt	cdr3_aa	j_call	d_call	clone_size	v_call
TGCAGCGTTGGCGGGGGTCGGGGCACTGAAGCTTTCTTT	CSVGGGRGTEAFF	TRBJ1-1	.	.	TRBV29-1
TGTGCCAGCAGCTTGAGGCTAGCCAGCACAGATACGCAGTATTTT	CASSLRLASTDTQYF	TRBJ2-3	.	.	TRBV5-4
TGCGCCAGCGGACTAGCGAGCGGGAGGCCCGGGGCAGATACGCAGTATTTT	CASGLASGRPGADTQYF	TRBJ2-3	TRBD2	.	TRBV4-1
TGTGCCAGCAGCGCGGGACAGAGATACAATGAGCAGTTCTTC	CASSAGQRYNEQFF	TRBJ2-1	TRBD1	.	TRBV9
TGTGCCAGCTCACCAGGGCAGGGCTATGGCTACACCTTC	CASSPGQGYGYTF	TRBJ1-2	.	.	TRBV18
TGTGCCAGCAGCCGGGGGGGAGGGACCAACTATGGCTACACCTTC	CASSRGGGTNYGYTF	TRBJ1-2	.	.	TRBV28
TGTGCCAGCAGCCCTAGTTTCCCCCTAGCGGGGGACACTGAAGCTTTCTTT	CASSPSFPLAGDTEAFF	TRBJ1-1	.	.	TRBV7-9
TGTGCCAGCAGCTTATTGGGCAGCAACTATGGCTACACCTTC	CASSLLGSNYGYTF	TRBJ1-2	.	.	TRBV7-9
TGTGCCAGGCGCTGGCGGGAGGAAACACCATACGAGCAGTACTTC	CARRWREETPYEQYF	TRBJ2-7	TRBD2	.	TRBV6-4
TGTGCCAGCAGGAGGACAGGGTCCGGTGGCTACACCTTC	CASRRTGSGGYTF	TRBJ1-2	TRBD1	.	TRBV12-3/TRBV12-4
TGTGCCAGCAGACTAGCGGGGGGGCCGTCCGATACGCAGTATTTT	CASRLAGGPSDTQYF	TRBJ2-3	TRBD2	.	TRBV5-6
TGCGCCAGCAGCTTGGACAGTGAAGCTTTCTTT	CASSLDSEAFF	TRBJ1-1	.	few	TRBV5-1
TGTGCCAGTAGTATTAGCCCAGGGCAGTACAATGAGCAGTTCTTC	CASSISPGQYNEQFF	TRBJ2-1	.	.	TRBV19
TGTGCCTGGAGTGCCGACCCCAGGGGCCCCGGGCATTTT	CAWSADPRGPGHF	TRBJ1-5	.	few	TRBV30
TGTGCCAGCAGCTTAGCAGGGGTCGGGTACGAGCAGTACTTC	CASSLAGVGYEQYF	TRBJ2-7	.	.	TRBV11-2
TGTGCCAGCAGCCAAGATTTCGGAAGGGGGGGGACCTACAATGAGCAGTTCTTC	CASSQDFGRGGTYNEQFF	TRBJ2-1	.	.	TRBV4-2
TGTGCCAGCAGCCCGGGGACAGTTCGAGGCGCCTACAATGAGCAGTTCTTC	CASSPGTVRGAYNEQFF	TRBJ2-1	TRBD1	.	TRBV5-4
TGTGCCAGCAGCCCCGGGACACCGTCCCTCTCCTACGAGCAGTACTTC	CASSPGTPSLSYEQYF	TRBJ2-7	.	.	TRBV3-1/TRBV3-2
TGCGCCAGCAGTCAATCGGGCCGCGAGCGGAGAAACACCGGGGAGCTGTTTTTT	CASSQSGRERRNTGELFF	TRBJ2-2	.	.	TRBV23-1
TGTGCCAGCAGCTGGACAGGGGGTAATCAGCCCCAGCATTTT	CASSWTGGNQPQHF	TRBJ1-5	TRBD1	.	TRBV5-6
TGTGCCAGCAGCTTAGAGGGGCGGAATGAGCAGTTCTTC	CASSLEGRNEQFF	TRBJ2-1	.	.	TRBV7-2
TGTGCCTGGAGTCCGGCGGGGGGGCTTCACATTCAGTACTTC	CAWSPAGGLHIQYF	TRBJ2-4	TRBD2	.	TRBV30
TGTGCCAGCAGTTCTAGGCAACTTCCTAGCACAGATACGCAGTATTTT	CASSSRQLPSTDTQYF	TRBJ2-3	.	.	TRBV25-1
TGTGCCAGCAGCTTAAGGGCAAGCCGGGGTCAGCCCCAGCATTTT	CASSLRASRGQPQHF	TRBJ1-5	.	.	TRBV7-6
TGCAGCGTAGCCCTTCGGGGGTTGGTGGAGACCCAGTACTTC	CSVALRGLVETQYF	TRBJ2-5	.	.	TRBV29-1
TGTGCCAGCAGCACGGACAGGGCTGGAAACACCATATATTTT	CASSTDRAGNTIYF	TRBJ1-3	TRBD1	.	TRBV6-5
TGCGCCAGCAGCTTTGAGGGCTATGGCTACACCTTC	CASSFEGYGYTF	TRBJ1-2	.	.	TRBV5-1
TGTGCCAGCACCTTCGACAGGGTGGGCACTGAAGCTTTCTTT	CASTFDRVGTEAFF	TRBJ1-1	TRBD1	few	TRBV6-5
TGTGCCAGTAAGGTGGGCCCCAATCAGCCCCAGCATTTT	CASKVGPNQPQHF	TRBJ1-5	.	.	TRBV19
TGTGCCAGCAGCCCCTCTCTGGCTAGCTCCTACAATGAGCAGTTCTTC	CASSPSLASSYNEQFF	TRBJ2-1	.	once	TRBV7-3
TGTGCCAGCAGCTCCAGACAGTTCTATGGCTACACCTTC	CASSSRQFYGYTF	TRBJ1-2	.	.	TRBV11-2
TGTGCCAGTAGACGACTGGGGCCAGCTAACTATGGCTACACCTTC	CASRRLGPANYGYTF	TRBJ1-2	.	.	TRBV19
TGCGCCAGCAGCTGGGGACAGGGGCCAACTTATGGCTACACCTTC	CASSWGQGPTYGYTF	TRBJ1-2	TRBD1	.	TRBV5-1
TGCAGCGTTCGGCGGGACCACAATGAGCAGTTCTTC	CSVRRDHNEQFF	TRBJ2-1	.	.	TRBV29-1
TGTGCCAGCAGCTTTGTGTTCACAAATACGCAGTATTTT	CASSFVFTNTQYF	TRBJ2-3	.	.	TRBV7-2
TGTGCCAGCAGCTTTGGGACAGGGGACTATGGCTACACCTTC	CASSFGTGDYGYTF	TRBJ1-2	TRBD1	.	TRBV5-4
TGTGCCAGCAGACGGGACAGGGCCTACAATGAGCAGTTCTTC	CASRRDRAYNEQFF	TRBJ2-1	TRBD1	few	TRBV6-6
TGTGCCTGGAGTCCCACGGGGGGCCGGGTGGGTCAGCCCCAGCATTTT	CAWSPTGGRVGQPQHF	TRBJ1-5	.	.	TRBV30
TGTGCCAGCTGGGGGGGGTGGGTCAATCAGCCCCAGCATTTT	CASWGGWVNQPQHF	TRBJ1-5	.	few	TRBV6-6
TGTGCCAGCAGTTACGGGGGGGGACAGGGCTGGTACGAGCAGTACTTC	CASSYGGGQGWYEQYF	TRBJ2-7	TRBD1	.	TRBV6-6
TGTGCCAGCTCACCACGATCTAGCGGGAGTCCCAATGAGCAGTTCTTC	CASSPRSSGSPNEQFF	TRBJ2-1	TRBD2	once	TRBV18
TGTGCCAGCAGCTTAGATGGCCAGAACACCGGGGAGCTGTTTTTT	CASSLDGQNTGELFF	TRBJ2-2	.	.	TRBV11-2
TGTGCCATCAGTGAGGGGACAGGCCCGAATTCACCCCTCCACTTT	CAISEGTGPNSPLHF	TRBJ1-6	TRBD1	few	TRBV10-3
TGTGCCAGCAGCTTGGCCGGGATGGGGAATGGCTACACCTTC	CASSLAGMGNGYTF	TRBJ1-2	.	.	TRBV5-4
TGTGCCAGCAGCTTAGGGGGCTGGAAGGGCTACACCTTC	CASSLGGWKGYTF	TRBJ1-2	.	.	TRBV7-9
TGCGCCAGCAGCGTGGGGCCCGCAGGATTGGCTTACGAGCAGTACTTC	CASSVGPAGLAYEQYF	TRBJ2-7	.	.	TRBV5-1
TGTGCCAGCAGGGGGTCGGGGAGCGGTGAAAAACTGTTTTTT	CASRGSGSGEKLFF	TRBJ1-4	.	.	TRBV28
TGTGCCAGCAGCCCCCCGACTAGCGGCCCCTGGGGGTTCTTC	CASSPPTSGPWGFF	TRBJ2-1	TRBD2	.	TRBV28
TGTGCCAGCAGTTGGGAGACCCGGGGTCGAACTGAAGCTTTCTTT	CASSWETRGRTEAFF	TRBJ1-1	.	.	TRBV27
TGTGCCATCAGACCCGACAGGGGTCAGGGCTCCTACAATGAGCAGTTCTTC	CAIRPDRGQGSYNEQFF	TRBJ2-1	TRBD1	.	TRBV10-3
TGTGCCAGCAGTTACGGGTGGAGCCCCTACAATGAGCAGTTCTTC	CASSYGWSPYNEQFF	TRBJ2-1	.	.	TRBV6-2/TRBV6-3
TGTGCCACGGGTACACCCAACACTGAAGCTTTCTTT	CATGTPNTEAFF	TRBJ1-1	.	.	TRBV6-5
TGTGCCAGCAGCTCTAGAGGACTAGCGGCCCAAGAGACCCAGTACTTC	CASSSRGLAAQETQYF	TRBJ2-5	TRBD2	.	TRBV11-3
TGTGCCAGTAGTATGGGGCGGGGCCCCTACAATGAGCAGTTCTTC	CASSMGRGPYNEQFF	TRBJ2-1	.	.	TRBV19
TGTGCCTGGAGCGCAGGGGGGAGCAATCAGCCCCAGCATTTT	CAWSAGGSNQPQHF	TRBJ1-5	TRBD1	few	TRBV30
TGTGCCAGCTCACCCCCGAGCACAGATACGCAGTATTTT	CASSPPSTDTQYF	TRBJ2-3	.	.	TRBV18
TGCGCCTCGGACCCTGGCGGGGGTGGGGAGCAGTTCTTC	CASDPGGGGEQFF	TRBJ2-1	TRBD2	.	TRBV5-1
TGTGCCAGCACCGGCGTCGGGTCGGGGACAGATACGCAGTATTTT	CASTGVGSGTDTQYF	TRBJ2-3	.	.	TRBV6-5
TGCGCCAGCAGCTTGGTGGGGGGGACTCAAGAGACCCAGTACTTC	CASSLVGGTQETQYF	TRBJ2-5	TRBD2	.	TRBV5-1